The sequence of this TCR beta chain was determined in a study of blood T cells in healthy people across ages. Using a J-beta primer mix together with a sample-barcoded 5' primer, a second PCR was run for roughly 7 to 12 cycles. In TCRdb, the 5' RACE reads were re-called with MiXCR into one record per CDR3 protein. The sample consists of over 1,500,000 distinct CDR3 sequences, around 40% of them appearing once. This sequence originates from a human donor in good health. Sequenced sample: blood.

CDR3 coding DNA: TGTGCCAGCAGCCCCGTTCCCCCCTACAATGAGCAGTATTTT. As protein: CASSPVPPYNEQYF. The chain employs TRBV7-8 and TRBJ2-3; D unresolved. There are 14 residues in the CDR3. Trimming took off 5 bases at V and 11 bases at J, with 20 bases between the two ends. Germline V CDR1 and CDR2: SGHVS, FQNEAQ.